A single sample is the source of the 18 T cell receptor beta chains below, sequenced in a study of cytomegalovirus exposure and HLA in healthy donors. PCR used 60 Vbeta primers and 13 Jbeta primers. Generated by immunoSEQ multiplex PCR, the TCRdb table keeps only in-frame clones and is missing some. The sample has 100,000 or so clones; 75% to 90% are singletons. What was sequenced was PBMCs. The receptor source for this set is a man younger than 45 in good health and CMV-seronegative.

This chain uses TRBV2 with TRBJ2-2, with 9 bases aligning to TRBD2. There are 15 residues in the CDR3. Germline-derived CDR1 and CDR2 are SNHLY and FYNNEI. Germline trimming cut 6 bases from V and 4 bases from J; bases unmatched to any gene: 6. CDR3 DNA sequence: TGTGCCAGCAGACGACTAGCGGCAGTCACCGGGGAGCTGTTTTTT. Translating gives CASRRLAAVTGELFF.

This clone was found once. The V gene is TRBV6-5, the J gene TRBJ2-7; 7 bases agree with TRBD2. This CDR3 has 15 residues. V lost 0 bases to trimming and J lost 2 bases; unmatched junction nucleotides: 4. The germline gives CDR1 MNHEY, CDR2 SVGAGI. Written as DNA, the CDR3 is TGTGCCAGCAGTTACTCGGGGGAGGGCACCTACGAGCAGTACTTC. Translating it yields CASSYSGEGTYEQYF.

Only a few counts were recorded for this clone. The chain combines TRBV4-3 with TRBJ2-7; 9 nucleotides align to TRBD2. V trimming: 7 bases; J trimming: 0 bases; junction bases outside the gene matches: 7. The CDR3 contains 15 residues. Germline V gene data show CDR1 as LGHNA and CDR2 as YSLEER. DNA of the CDR3: TGCGCCAGCAAATTAATAGCGGGGGACTCCTACGAGCAGTACTTC. Translated: CASKLIAGDSYEQYF.

J is TRBJ1-1 and V is TRBV28, with D hard to call. Germline CDR1 is MDHEN and CDR2 is SYDVKM. CDR3 length: 14 amino acids. Trimming left V 8 bases short and J 0 bases short, with 13 bases between. As DNA, the CDR3 is TGTGCCAGCGCGGATAAGGCAATGAACACTGAAGCTTTCTTT. Translating it yields CASADKAMNTEAFF. Combining the CDR3 with reference TRBV28 and TRBJ1-1 gives the whole variable domain DVKVTQSSRYLVKRTGEKVFLECVQDMDHENMFWYRQDPGLGLRLIYFSYDVKMKEKGDIPEGYSVSREKKERFSLILESASTNQTSMYLCASADKAMNTEAFFGQGTRLTVV.

V is TRBV7-6 and J is TRBJ2-7; 7 nucleotides align to TRBD2. CDR1 and CDR2 from the germline V gene are SGHVS and FNYEAQ. The CDR3 is made up of 15 amino acids. The trim removed 5 bases at V and 7 bases at J, leaving 14 bases unmatched. Here the CDR3 reads CASSRTGQGLPEQYF. For the CDR3, the DNA is TGTGCCAGCAGCAGAACAGGCCAGGGACTACCTGAGCAGTACTTC.

The chain links TRBV7-9 to TRBJ1-2, with TRBD1 matching 7 bases. Trimming at V came to 2 bases and at J to 7 bases, leaving 22 bases not matched to a gene. Germline values: CDR1 SEHNR, CDR2 FQNEAQ (reference sequence). This CDR3 is 19 amino acids long. The CDR3 is CASSLFWTGGPTSLGGYTF. The CDR3, as DNA: TGTGCCAGCAGCTTATTCTGGACAGGAGGTCCCACCTCACTGGGTGGCTACACCTTC.

This chain links TRBV6-6 with TRBJ1-2; 7 bases align to TRBD1. This CDR3 contains 13 residues. In germline, CDR1 is MNHNY, CDR2 SVGAGI (reference sequence). Losses at the gene ends were 0 bases for V and 6 bases for J; bases not matched to a gene: 1. The CDR3 spells CASSYSTGHGYTF. The CDR3 DNA reads TGTGCCAGCAGTTACTCGACAGGGCATGGCTACACCTTC.

Points on this clone: At one end, the junction sequence differs from germline, possibly due to a read error. This sequence joins TRBV7-6 and TRBJ2-1; no firm D call. The CDR3 covers 17 residues. Germline assignment: CDR1 SGHVS and CDR2 FNYEAQ. CDR3 DNA: TGTGCCAGCAGCTTCCTAAGCCCTGACACCTCCCACAATGAGCAGTTCTTC. This gives the protein CASSFLSPDTSHNEQFF.

J is TRBJ2-7 and V is TRBV7-8, with a weak D call TRBD1 (5 bases). This CDR3 is 17 amino acids long. V shed 5 bases and J shed 0 bases, with 20 bases lying between them. Germline V gene sequence: CDR1 SGHVS, CDR2 FQNEAQ. CDR3 loop: CASSPGPRAGSSYEQYF. CDR3 bases: TGTGCCAGCAGCCCTGGGCCTCGGGCAGGGTCCTCCTACGAGCAGTACTTC.

The rearrangement joins TRBV5-1 to TRBJ2-5; a possible D gene is TRBD1 (7 bases). The germline V gene encodes CDR1 SGHRS and CDR2 YFSETQ. With 0 bases removed from V and 5 bases from J, the gap between germline ends came to 14 bases. This CDR3 contains 15 residues. CDR3 residues: CASSLGNRGGETQYF. The CDR3 DNA follows: TGCGCCAGCAGCTTGGGTAACAGGGGAGGTGAGACCCAGTACTTC. The whole variable domain, filled in from reference TRBV5-1 and TRBJ2-5, reads KAGVTQTPRYLIKTRGQQVTLSCSPISGHRSVSWYQQTPGQGLQFLFEYFSETQRNKGNFPGRFSGRQFSNSRSEMNVSTLELGDSALYLCASSLGNRGGETQYFGPGTRLLVL.

This clone appeared a single time. The chain uses TRBV4-2 and TRBJ2-3; D is possibly TRBD2 (6 bases). V gave up 4 bases and J gave up 3 bases, with 8 bases separating them. This CDR3 has 13 amino acids. Germline CDR1 LGHNA, CDR2 YNFKEQ. The CDR3 loop reads CASSPLATDTQYF. CDR3 coding DNA: TGTGCCAGCAGCCCTCTAGCGACAGATACGCAGTATTTT.

The chain employs TRBV29-1 and TRBJ2-7; D is perhaps TRBD2 (5 bases). The CDR3 is 13 residues long. Looked up from germline, CDR1 is SQVTM and CDR2 is ANQGSEA. Trimming left V 6 bases short and J 2 bases short, with 14 bases between. The CDR3 DNA follows: TGCAGCGTACGAGCGGACTGGCCCTACGAGCAGTACTTC. It encodes CSVRADWPYEQYF.

The chain links TRBV4-1 to TRBJ1-5; the D gene is possibly TRBD1 (5 bases). V dropped 0 bases and J dropped 3 bases, with 15 bases sitting between them. Germline CDR1 is MGHRA and CDR2 is YSYEKL. The length of the CDR3 is 17 residues. DNA of the CDR3: TGCGCCAGCAGCCAAGATGCAGGGCCTCCCTACAATCAGCCCCAGCATTTT. Its protein product is CASSQDAGPPYNQPQHF.

The rearrangement uses TRBV4-1 and TRBJ2-1, with no clear D. Trimming cost V 5 bases and J 4 bases, with 6 bases left between them. The CDR3 is 12 residues long. Germline CDR1 reads MGHRA; CDR2 reads YSYEKL. This CDR3 is CASSSNYNEQFF. The CDR3 region has the DNA TGCGCCAGCAGCTCCAATTACAATGAGCAGTTCTTC.

The chain recombines TRBV5-4 with TRBJ1-3; D call uncertain. Germline V gives CDR1 SGHNT, CDR2 YYREEE (reference sequence). This CDR3 comprises 15 residues. V was clipped by 5 bases and J by 0 bases, with 12 bases between them. CDR3 in DNA: TGTGCCAGCAGTCGGGGAGGGAACTCTGGAAACACCATATATTTT. Protein product: CASSRGGNSGNTIYF.

The V call is TRBV27, the J call TRBJ2-7, with 9 bases identical to TRBD1. Germline V gene lookup returns CDR1 MNHEY and CDR2 SMNVEV (reference sequence). With 10 bases clipped from V and 2 bases from J, the junction kept 15 bases outside the gene matches. The CDR3 is 16 residues long. The CDR3 spells CAKKGDRAGETYEQYF. For the CDR3, the DNA is TGTGCCAAAAAGGGGGACAGGGCAGGGGAGACCTACGAGCAGTACTTC.

The gene calls are TRBV6-5 and TRBJ2-7; 10 bases line up with TRBD2. CDR1 is MNHEY, CDR2 SVGAGI, per germline. This CDR3 has 14 amino acids. The trim removed 10 bases at V and 4 bases at J, leaving 10 bases unmatched. CDR3 protein: CATLRTSGLYEQYF. In DNA, the CDR3 is TGTGCCACACTCCGGACTAGCGGACTATACGAGCAGTACTTC.

This sequence joins TRBV9 and TRBJ1-1; D is uncertain. V lost 6 bases, J lost 1 base, and 10 bases lay in between. Per germline, CDR1 SGDLS and CDR2 YYNGEE. The CDR3 loop spans 13 amino acids. The CDR3 spells CASTTTENTEAFF. As DNA, the CDR3 is TGTGCCAGCACCACCACAGAGAACACTGAAGCTTTCTTT.